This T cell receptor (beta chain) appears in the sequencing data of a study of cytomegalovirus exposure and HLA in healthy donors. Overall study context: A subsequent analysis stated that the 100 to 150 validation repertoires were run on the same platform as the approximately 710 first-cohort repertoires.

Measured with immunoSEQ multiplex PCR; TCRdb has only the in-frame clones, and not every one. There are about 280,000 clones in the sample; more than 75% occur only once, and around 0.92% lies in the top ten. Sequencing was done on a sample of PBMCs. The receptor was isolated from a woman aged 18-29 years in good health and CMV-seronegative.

The CDR3 coding sequence is TGTGCCAGCAGCCCGACAATACAGGGTCGGGATGGCTCCTACAATGAGCAGTTCTTC. This encodes CASSPTIQGRDGSYNEQFF. The V and J genes are TRBV7-6 and TRBJ2-1; perhaps TRBD1 as D (6 bases). The CDR3 contains 19 residues. CDR1 and CDR2 from the germline V gene are SGHVS and FNYEAQ. Between the trimmed V and J ends, which lost 5 bases and 0 bases, there was a span of 23 bases.